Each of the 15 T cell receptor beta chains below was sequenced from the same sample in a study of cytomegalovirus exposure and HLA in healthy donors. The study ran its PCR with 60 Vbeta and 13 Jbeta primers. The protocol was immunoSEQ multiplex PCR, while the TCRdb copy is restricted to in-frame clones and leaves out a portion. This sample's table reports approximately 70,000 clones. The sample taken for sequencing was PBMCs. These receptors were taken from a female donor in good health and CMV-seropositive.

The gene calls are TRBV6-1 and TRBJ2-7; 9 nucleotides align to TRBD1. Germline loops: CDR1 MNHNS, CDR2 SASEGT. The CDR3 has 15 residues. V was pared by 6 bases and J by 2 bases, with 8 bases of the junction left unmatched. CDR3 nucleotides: TGTGCCAGCAGATCAGGGGGGACAGGGACCTACGAGCAGTACTTC. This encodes CASRSGGTGTYEQYF.

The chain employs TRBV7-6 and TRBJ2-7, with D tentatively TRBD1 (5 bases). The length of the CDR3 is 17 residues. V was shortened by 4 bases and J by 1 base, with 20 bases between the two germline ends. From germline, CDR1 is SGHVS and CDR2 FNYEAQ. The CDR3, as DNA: TGTGCCAGCAGCTCGTCGAGTAGGGGTTACGCATCCTACGAGCAGTACTTC. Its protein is CASSSSSRGYASYEQYF.

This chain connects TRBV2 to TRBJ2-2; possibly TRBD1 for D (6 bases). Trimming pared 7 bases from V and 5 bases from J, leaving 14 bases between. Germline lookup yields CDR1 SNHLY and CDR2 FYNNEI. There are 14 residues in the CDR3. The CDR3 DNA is TGTGCCAGCAATCGGCTAGGGGGTACCGGGGAGCTGTTTTTT. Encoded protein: CASNRLGGTGELFF.

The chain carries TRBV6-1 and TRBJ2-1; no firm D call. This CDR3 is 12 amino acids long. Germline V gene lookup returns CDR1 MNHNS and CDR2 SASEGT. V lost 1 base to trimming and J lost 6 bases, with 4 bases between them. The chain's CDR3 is CASSEVLNEQFF. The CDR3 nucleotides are TGTGCCAGCAGTGAAGTCCTCAATGAGCAGTTCTTC.

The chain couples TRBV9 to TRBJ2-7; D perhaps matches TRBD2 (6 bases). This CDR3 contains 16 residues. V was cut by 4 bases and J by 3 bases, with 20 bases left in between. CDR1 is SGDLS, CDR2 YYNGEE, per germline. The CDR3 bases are TGTGCCAGCAGCCACCGGGCGGGAACTAGCTACTACGAGCAGTACTTC. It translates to CASSHRAGTSYYEQYF.

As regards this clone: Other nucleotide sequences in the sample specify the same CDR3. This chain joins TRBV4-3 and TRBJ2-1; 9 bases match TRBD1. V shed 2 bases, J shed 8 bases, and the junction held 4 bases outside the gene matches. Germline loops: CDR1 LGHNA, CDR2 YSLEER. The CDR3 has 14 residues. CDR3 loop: CASSQPGTGYEQFF. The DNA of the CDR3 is TGCGCCAGCAGCCAACCCGGGACAGGGTATGAGCAGTTCTTC.

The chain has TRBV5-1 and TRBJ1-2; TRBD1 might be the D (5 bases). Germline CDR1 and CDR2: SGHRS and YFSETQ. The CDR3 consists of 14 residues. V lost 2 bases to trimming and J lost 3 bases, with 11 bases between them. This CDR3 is CASSFSTDYYGYTF. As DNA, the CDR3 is TGCGCCAGCAGCTTCTCGACAGATTACTATGGCTACACCTTC.

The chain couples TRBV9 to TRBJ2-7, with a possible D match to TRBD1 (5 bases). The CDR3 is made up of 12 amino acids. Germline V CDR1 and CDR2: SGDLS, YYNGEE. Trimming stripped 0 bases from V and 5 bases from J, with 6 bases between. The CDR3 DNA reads TGTGCCAGCAGCGTAGGGGGCCACGAGCAGTACTTC. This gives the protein CASSVGGHEQYF.

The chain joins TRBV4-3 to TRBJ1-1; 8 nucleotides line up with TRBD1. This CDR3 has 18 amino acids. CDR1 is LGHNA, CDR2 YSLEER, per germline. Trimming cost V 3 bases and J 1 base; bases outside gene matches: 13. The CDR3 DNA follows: TGCGCCAGCAGCCACCCTCTCGGGACAGGAGACTCGAACACTGAAGCTTTCTTT. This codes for CASSHPLGTGDSNTEAFF.

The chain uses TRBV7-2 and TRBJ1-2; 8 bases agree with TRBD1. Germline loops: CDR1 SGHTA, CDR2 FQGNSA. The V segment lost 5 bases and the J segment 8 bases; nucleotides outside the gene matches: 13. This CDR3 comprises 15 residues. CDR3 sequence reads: CASSTRTGRVVGYTF. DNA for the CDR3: TGTGCCAGCAGCACGAGGACAGGGCGAGTAGTCGGCTACACCTTC.

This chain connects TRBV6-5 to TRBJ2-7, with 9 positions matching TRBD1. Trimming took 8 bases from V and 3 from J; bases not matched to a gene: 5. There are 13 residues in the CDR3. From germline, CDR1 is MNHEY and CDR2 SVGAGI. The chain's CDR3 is CASGRDRDYEQYF. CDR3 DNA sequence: TGTGCCAGCGGAAGGGACAGGGACTACGAGCAGTACTTC.

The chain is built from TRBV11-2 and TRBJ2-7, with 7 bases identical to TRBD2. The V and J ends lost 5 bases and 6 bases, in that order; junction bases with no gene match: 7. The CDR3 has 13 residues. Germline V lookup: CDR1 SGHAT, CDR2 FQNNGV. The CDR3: CASSAGLDGEQYF. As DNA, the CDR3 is TGTGCCAGCAGCGCCGGACTAGACGGCGAGCAGTACTTC.

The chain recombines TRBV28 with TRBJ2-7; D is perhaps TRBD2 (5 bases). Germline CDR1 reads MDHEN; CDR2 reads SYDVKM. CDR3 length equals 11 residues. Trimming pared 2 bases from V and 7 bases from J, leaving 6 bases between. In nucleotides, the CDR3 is TGTGCCAGCAGTTTAGGACTTGAGCAGTACTTC. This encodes CASSLGLEQYF.

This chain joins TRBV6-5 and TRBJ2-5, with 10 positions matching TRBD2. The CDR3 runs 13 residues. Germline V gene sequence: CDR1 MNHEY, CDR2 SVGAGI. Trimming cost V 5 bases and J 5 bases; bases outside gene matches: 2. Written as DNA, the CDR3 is TGTGCCAGCAGTACGGGACTAGCGGAGACCCAGTACTTC. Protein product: CASSTGLAETQYF.

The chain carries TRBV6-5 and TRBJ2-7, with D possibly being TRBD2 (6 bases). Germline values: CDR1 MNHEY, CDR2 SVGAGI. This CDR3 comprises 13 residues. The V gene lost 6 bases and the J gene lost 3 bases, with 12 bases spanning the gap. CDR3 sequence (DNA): TGTGCCAGCAGGGACGGGACTGACTACGAGCAGTACTTC. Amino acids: CASRDGTDYEQYF.